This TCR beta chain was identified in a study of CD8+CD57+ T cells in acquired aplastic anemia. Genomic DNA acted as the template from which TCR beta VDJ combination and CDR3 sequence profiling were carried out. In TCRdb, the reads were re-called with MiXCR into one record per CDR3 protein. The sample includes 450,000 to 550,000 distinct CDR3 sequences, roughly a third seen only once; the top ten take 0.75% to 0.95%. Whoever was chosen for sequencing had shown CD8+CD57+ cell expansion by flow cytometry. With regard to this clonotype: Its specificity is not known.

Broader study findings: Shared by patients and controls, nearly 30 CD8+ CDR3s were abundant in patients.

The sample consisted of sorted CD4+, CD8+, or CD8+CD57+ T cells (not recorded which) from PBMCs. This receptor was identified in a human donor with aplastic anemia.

CDR3 nucleotides: TGTGCCAGCACCCGAGACAGGGGTTATAGCAATCAGCCCCAGCATTTT. This encodes CASTRDRGYSNQPQHF. This sequence joins TRBV6-1 and TRBJ1-5, with 8 bases matching TRBD1. The CDR3 consists of 16 residues. Looked up from germline, CDR1 is MNHNS and CDR2 is SASEGT. V gave up 7 bases and J gave up 0 bases; unmatched junction bases: 8.